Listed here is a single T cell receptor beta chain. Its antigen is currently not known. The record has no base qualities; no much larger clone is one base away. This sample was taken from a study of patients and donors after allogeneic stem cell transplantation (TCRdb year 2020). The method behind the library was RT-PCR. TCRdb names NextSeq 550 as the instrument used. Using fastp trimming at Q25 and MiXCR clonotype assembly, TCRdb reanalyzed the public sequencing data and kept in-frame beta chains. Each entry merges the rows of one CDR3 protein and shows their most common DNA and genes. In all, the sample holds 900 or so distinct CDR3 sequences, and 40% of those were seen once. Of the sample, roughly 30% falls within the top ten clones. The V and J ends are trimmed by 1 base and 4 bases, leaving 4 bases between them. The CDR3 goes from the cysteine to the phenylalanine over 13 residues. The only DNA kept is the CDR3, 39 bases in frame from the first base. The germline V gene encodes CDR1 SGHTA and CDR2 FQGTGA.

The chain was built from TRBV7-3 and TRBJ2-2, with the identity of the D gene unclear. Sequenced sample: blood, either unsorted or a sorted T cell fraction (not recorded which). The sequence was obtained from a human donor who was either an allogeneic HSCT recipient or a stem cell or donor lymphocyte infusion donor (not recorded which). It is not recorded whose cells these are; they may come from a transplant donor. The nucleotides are TGTGCCAGCAGCTTAAAGGCCACCGGGGAGCTGTTTTTT. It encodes CASSLKATGELFF.